This entry is about one TCR beta chain. Its antigen is unknown. Graves' hyperthyroidism is called stable when ophthalmopathy does not progress within 18 months. The record originates from a study of T cells in Graves' hyperthyroidism and ophthalmopathy. Study results and limitations: The model identified upcoming ophthalmopathy a median around 7.1 months ahead of onset.

Authors of the study amplified TCR beta CDR3 regions from RNA transcripts. The HTBI primer set served for first-round RT-PCR of the TCR CDR3. TCRdb fed the multiplex PCR reads into MiXCR, producing one record per CDR3 protein. The top ten clones hold around 23% of a sample with hundreds of thousands of distinct CDR3 sequences, approximately 15% of them seen once. The receptor was isolated from a woman in her 30s with Graves' hyperthyroidism. The sequenced sample consisted of blood.

In DNA form, the CDR3 reads TGCAGCGCTCGGGAGGTCGAGCAGTTCTTC. Its translation is CSAREVEQFF. The chain has TRBV29-1 and TRBJ2-1, with TRBD2 identical over 7 bases. The CDR3 sequence is 10 residues long. V dropped 7 bases and J dropped 10; count of bases not matched to a gene: 4. Germline V gene data show CDR1 as SQVTM and CDR2 as ANQGSEA.